Presented here are 3 T cell receptor beta chains from one specimen sequenced in a study of long-term antiretroviral therapy in people with HIV. Researchers report immunoSEQ v3.0 was run at survey level. Sequencing used immunoSEQ multiplex PCR; TCRdb keeps in-frame clones, though not all of them. The sample carries about 17,000 clones, about four fifths recorded once. The sequencing used unsorted PBMCs, collected at the start of antiretroviral therapy. The receptor source for this set is a man younger than 45 with HIV.

This clone has just one count. The gene calls are TRBV10-3 and TRBJ2-3; the match to TRBD2 covers 11 bases. Germline V gene data show CDR1 as ENHRY and CDR2 as SYGVKD. CDR3 length: 16 amino acids. Trimming at V came to 4 bases and at J to 1 base, leaving 4 bases not matched to a gene. CDR3 loop: CAISGASGGRTDTQYF. The DNA for the CDR3 is TGTGCCATCAGTGGGGCTAGCGGGGGGCGCACAGATACGCAGTATTTT.

V is TRBV4-2 and J is TRBJ2-1, with 11 bases identical to TRBD1. CDR3 length: 16 residues. V was pared by 0 bases and J by 6 bases, with 4 bases of the junction left unmatched. CDR1 is LGHNA and CDR2 is YNFKEQ in the germline V gene. The CDR3 reads CASSQDIGTGGNEQFF. Here the CDR3 DNA reads TGTGCCAGCAGCCAAGATATCGGGACAGGGGGCAATGAGCAGTTCTTC.

This clone was counted between two and nine times. The germline gene is not matched at one end of the junction; a read error may be the cause. The V call is TRBV30, the J call TRBJ1-1; D call uncertain. CDR1 is GTSNPN and CDR2 is SVGIG in the germline V gene (reference sequence). CDR3 length: 11 residues. CDR3 nucleotide sequence: TGTGCCTGGAGTGTACGTCTCGCGCCGAAATTT. This sequence encodes CAWSVRLAPKF. The entire variable domain, with the rest obtained from reference TRBV30 and TRBJ1-1, is as follows: SQTIHQWPATLVQPVGSPLSLECTVEGTSNPNLYWYRQAAGRGLQLLFYSVGIGQISSEVPQNLSASRPQDRQFILSSKKLLLSDSGFYLCAWSVRLAPKFGQGTRLTVV.